This T cell receptor beta chain was documented in a study of blood T cell repertoires in COVID-19. The wider study: There were acute and convalescent COVID-19 samples, and they came from the United States, Italy and Spain. T cells, B-cell-depleted T cells, or PBMCs supplied cDNA or gDNA.

Participants spanned ages roughly 18 to 90 years and resided in about 25 US areas. Clinical history reported by participants formed the basis on which cohorts were assigned. The method was immunoSEQ multiplex PCR; TCRdb's version includes in-frame clones alone and lacks a portion of them. Here the sample spans 200,000 to 250,000 clones, about 82% being singletons. Sequenced: PBMCs or T cells enriched from blood (not recorded which). This sequence was found in a woman aged 45-60 years with acute COVID-19.

Here the CDR3 DNA reads TGTGCCAGCTCACCACCATCCAGGGTCGGCAATGAGCAGTTCTTC. The encoded protein is CASSPPSRVGNEQFF. The chain couples TRBV18 to TRBJ2-1, with D maybe TRBD1 (5 bases). The CDR3 covers 15 residues. The germline CDR1 and CDR2 sequences are KGHSH and LQKENI. Trimming took off 0 bases at V and 6 bases at J, with 12 bases between the two ends.